This paragraph reports one T cell receptor beta chain. The Seattle site enrolled patients during active infection and followed them longitudinally. The entry originates in a study of blood T cell repertoires in COVID-19. Study-level background: Sites across the United States, Italy and Spain contributed samples from acute and convalescent COVID-19. T cells, B-cell-depleted T cells, or PBMCs supplied cDNA or gDNA.

Source study methods: Cell counts per sample came from amplifying reference gene primers. The assay was immunoSEQ multiplex PCR, and TCRdb's table has in-frame clones only and misses some. That table supplies the V and J calls and clone size; D and trimming were determined from the DNA. The sample gives 300,000 to 400,000 clones, roughly 86% of which show up once; roughly a tenth is in the top ten. The V end lost 9 bases, the J end lost 0 bases, and 8 bases lay between the germline ends. Germline V gives CDR1 MDHEN, CDR2 SYDVKM. CDR3 size: 12 residues. This clonotype was obtained from a man younger than 45 with COVID-19, enrolled during active disease. Sequencing was carried out using peripheral blood. The J gene is TRBJ1-1, the V gene TRBV28; D not resolved. The CDR3 DNA is TGTGCCAGTAGTCTTTTGAACACTGAAGCTTTCTTT. Protein sequence: CASSLLNTEAFF.